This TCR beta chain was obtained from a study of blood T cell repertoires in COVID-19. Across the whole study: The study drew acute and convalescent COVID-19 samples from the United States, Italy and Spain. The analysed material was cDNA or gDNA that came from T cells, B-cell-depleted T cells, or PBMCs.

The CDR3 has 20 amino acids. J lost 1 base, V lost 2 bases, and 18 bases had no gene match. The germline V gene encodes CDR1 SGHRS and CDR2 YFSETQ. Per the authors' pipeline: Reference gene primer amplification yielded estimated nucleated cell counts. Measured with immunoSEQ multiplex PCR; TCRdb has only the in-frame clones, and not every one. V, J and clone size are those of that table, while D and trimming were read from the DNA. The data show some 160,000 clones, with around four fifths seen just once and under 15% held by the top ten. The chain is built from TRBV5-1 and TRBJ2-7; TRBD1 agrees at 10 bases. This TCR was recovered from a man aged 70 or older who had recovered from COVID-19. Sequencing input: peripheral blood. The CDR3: CASSLGRTVVGTGVSYEQYF. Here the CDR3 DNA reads TGCGCCAGCAGCTTAGGGCGTACCGTCGTCGGGACAGGGGTTTCCTACGAGCAGTACTTC. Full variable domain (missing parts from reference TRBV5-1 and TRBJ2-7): KAGVTQTPRYLIKTRGQQVTLSCSPISGHRSVSWYQQTPGQGLQFLFEYFSETQRNKGNFPGRFSGRQFSNSRSEMNVSTLELGDSALYLCASSLGRTVVGTGVSYEQYFGPGTRLTVT.